This entry lists 24 T cell receptor beta chains sequenced from one sample in a study of blood T cell repertoires in COVID-19. TCRdb's table, derived via immunoSEQ multiplex PCR, lists solely in-frame clones and lacks some. The repertoire holds 320,000 or so clones, with 88% as singletons. Sequencing used PBMCs or T cells enriched from blood (not recorded which). These receptors all stem from a man under 40 who had recovered from COVID-19.

The chain uses TRBV2 and TRBJ1-4; 12 nucleotides match TRBD1. The V segment lost 6 bases and the J segment 0 bases; nucleotides outside the gene matches: 8. The germline gives CDR1 SNHLY, CDR2 FYNNEI. The CDR3 spans 18 residues. The CDR3 region has the DNA TGTGCCAGCAGCCGGGACAGGGGGCTATACGCAACTAATGAAAAACTGTTTTTT. Translation gives CASSRDRGLYATNEKLFF.

The chain employs TRBV5-6 and TRBJ2-5; D possibly corresponds to TRBD1 (5 bases). V was pared by 4 bases and J by 4 bases, with 5 bases between. The germline V gene encodes CDR1 SGHDT and CDR2 YYEEEE. The CDR3 totals 11 residues. This CDR3 reads CASSQGETQYF. CDR3 sequence (DNA): TGTGCCAGCAGCCAGGGAGAGACCCAGTACTTC.

The genes are TRBV7-6 and TRBJ1-4; the match to TRBD1 covers 11 bases. The CDR3 has 14 amino acids. Germline V CDR1 and CDR2: SGHVS, FNYEAQ. Unmatched junction bases numbered 3, after V lost 4 bases and J lost 8 bases. The CDR3 DNA reads TGTGCCAGCAGCTCCGGGACAGGGGGGGAAAAACTGTTTTTT. Translated, it gives CASSSGTGGEKLFF.

The J gene is TRBJ1-2, the V gene TRBV5-1; possible D gene TRBD1, 6 bases. The V end lost 5 bases, the J end lost 3 bases, and 8 bases lay between the germline ends. The germline V gene encodes CDR1 SGHRS and CDR2 YFSETQ. This CDR3 is built from 12 residues. The CDR3 sequence: CASSPGDYGYTF. The CDR3 region has the DNA TGCGCCAGCAGTCCAGGGGACTATGGCTACACCTTC.

The chain links TRBV3-1 (or the pseudogene TRBV3-2) to TRBJ2-5; the match to TRBD2 covers 9 bases. This CDR3 contains 16 residues. CDR1 and CDR2 (germline): LGHDT, YNNKEL (reference sequence). The V and J ends lost 4 bases and 4 bases, in that order; junction bases with no gene match: 10. The CDR3 loop reads CASSLSSSGARETQYF. The CDR3, as DNA: TGTGCCAGCAGCCTATCCTCTAGCGGGGCACGAGAGACCCAGTACTTC.

This clone has a handful of counts. The chain recombines TRBV7-8 with TRBJ1-2; D is uncertain. Germline assignment: CDR1 SGHVS and CDR2 FQNEAQ. The CDR3 consists of 14 residues. V was trimmed by 1 base and J by 4 bases, leaving 10 bases between them. The CDR3 DNA reads as TGTGCCAGCAGCTTAGGTCGGGGAGGCTATGGCTACACCTTC. The encoded protein is CASSLGRGGYGYTF. The full variable domain, completed using reference TRBV7-8 and TRBJ1-2, is GAGVSQSPRYKVAKRGQDVALRCDPISGHVSLFWYQQALGQGPEFLTYFQNEAQLDKSGLPSDRFFAERPEGSVSTLKIQRTQQEDSAVYLCASSLGRGGYGYTFGSGTRLTVV.

The rearrangement uses TRBV18 and TRBJ2-5; 9 bases are shared with TRBD2. The CDR3 length is 17 residues. J gave up 1 base and V 3 bases, and 9 bases lay outside the gene matches. Germline CDR1 and CDR2: KGHSH and LQKENI. CDR3: CASSPAASGAPQETQYF. The CDR3 DNA reads as TGTGCCAGCTCACCGGCGGCTAGCGGGGCTCCCCAAGAGACCCAGTACTTC.

This chain connects TRBV5-1 to TRBJ2-1, with 9 bases identical to TRBD2. This CDR3 region has 16 residues. Unmatched junction bases numbered 5, after V lost 0 bases and J lost 4 bases. Germline assignment: CDR1 SGHRS and CDR2 YFSETQ. Here the CDR3 reads CASSLGLAGEYNEQFF. CDR3 sequence (DNA): TGCGCCAGCAGCTTGGGGTTAGCGGGGGAGTACAATGAGCAGTTCTTC.

This clone was recorded once. The chain has TRBV28 and TRBJ1-5; TRBD1 aligns across 8 bases. The trim removed 5 bases at V and 0 bases at J, leaving 9 bases unmatched. The V gene's germline CDR1 is MDHEN and CDR2 SYDVKM. There are 17 residues in the CDR3. The CDR3 nucleotides read TGTGCCAGCAGTCGGACAGGGCCCCGTTATAGCAATCAGCCCCAGCATTTT. This codes for CASSRTGPRYSNQPQHF. Drawing the rest from reference TRBV28 and TRBJ1-5, the complete variable domain is DVKVTQSSRYLVKRTGEKVFLECVQDMDHENMFWYRQDPGLGLRLIYFSYDVKMKEKGDIPEGYSVSREKKERFSLILESASTNQTSMYLCASSRTGPRYSNQPQHFGDGTRLSIL.

The chain's CDR3 is CASSLPGLAGPGYQETQYF. CDR3 sequence (DNA): TGTGCCAGCAGTTTACCCGGACTAGCGGGGCCCGGGTACCAAGAGACCCAGTACTTC. The rearrangement joins TRBV28 to TRBJ2-5, with 12 bases identical to TRBD2. Germline lookup yields CDR1 MDHEN and CDR2 SYDVKM. The ends lost 2 bases at V and 0 bases at J; junction bases unmatched: 10. The CDR3 sequence is 19 residues long.

V gene TRBV2 combines with J gene TRBJ2-7; 14 bases match TRBD2. This CDR3 contains 15 residues. V lost 4 bases to trimming and J lost 2 bases; unmatched junction nucleotides: 1. Germline V gene sequence: CDR1 SNHLY, CDR2 FYNNEI. In nucleotides, the CDR3 is TGTGCCAGCAGTGGGACTAGCGGGGGGCCCTACGAGCAGTACTTC. Translation: CASSGTSGGPYEQYF.

The rearrangement joins TRBV7-2 to TRBJ1-4; tentatively, D is TRBD1 (5 bases). The CDR3 is 15 amino acids. With 5 bases removed from V and 4 bases from J, the gap between germline ends came to 14 bases. Germline loops: CDR1 SGHTA, CDR2 FQGNSA. In nucleotides, the CDR3 is TGTGCCAGCAGCCAGACCCAGGGAGGTAATGAAAAACTGTTTTTT. Protein sequence: CASSQTQGGNEKLFF.

This rearrangement joins TRBV27 to TRBJ1-6; 11 nucleotides agree with TRBD1. The CDR3 loop spans 17 amino acids. The trim removed 5 bases at V and 0 bases at J, leaving 3 bases unmatched. The germline gives CDR1 MNHEY, CDR2 SMNVEV (reference sequence). CDR3 protein: CASSPGTGGSYNSPLHF. The CDR3 nucleotides are TGTGCCAGCAGTCCCGGGACAGGGGGCTCCTATAATTCACCCCTCCACTTT.

J is TRBJ2-2 and V is TRBV7-9; TRBD1 is a possible D gene (6 bases). CDR3 size: 13 residues. Germline CDR1 SEHNR, CDR2 FQNEAQ (reference sequence). The V end lost 1 base, the J end lost 11 bases, and 11 bases lay between the germline ends. The CDR3 is CASSLEVGTELFF. For the CDR3, the DNA is TGTGCCAGCAGCTTAGAGGTGGGGACAGAGCTGTTTTTT.

V and J are TRBV6-5 and TRBJ1-2, with 9 bases that match TRBD1. There are 13 residues in the CDR3. Per the germline V gene, CDR1 is MNHEY and CDR2 is SVGAGI. The ends lost 5 bases at V and 4 bases at J; junction bases unmatched: 2. CDR3 DNA sequence: TGTGCCAGCAGTACGGGACAGGGCTATGGCTACACCTTC. This translates into CASSTGQGYGYTF.

The gene calls are TRBV3-1 (or the pseudogene TRBV3-2) and TRBJ2-1; possible D gene TRBD1, 6 bases. Germline CDR1 LGHDT, CDR2 YNNKEL (reference sequence). With 4 bases removed from V and 6 bases from J, the gap between germline ends came to 16 bases. CDR3 size: 15 residues. CDR3 in DNA: TGTGCCAGCAGCCTTTGGACAGCCCCGAGCAATGAGCAGTTCTTC. Residues: CASSLWTAPSNEQFF.

The rearrangement links TRBV19 to TRBJ2-1, with D unresolved. Germline values: CDR1 LNHDA, CDR2 SQIVND (reference sequence). The CDR3 is 12 residues long. The ends were cut back, 5 bases at V and 5 bases at J, with 7 bases in the middle. Here the CDR3 reads CASSFYNNEQFF. In nucleotides, the CDR3 is TGTGCCAGTAGTTTCTATAACAATGAGCAGTTCTTC. Variable domain in full (rest from reference TRBV19 and TRBJ2-1): DGGITQSPKYLFRKEGQNVTLSCEQNLNHDAMYWYRQDPGQGLRLIYYSQIVNDFQKGDIAEGYSVSREKKESFPLTVTSAQKNPTAFYLCASSFYNNEQFFGPGTRLTVL.

This chain uses TRBV5-1 with TRBJ2-7; the D gene is possibly TRBD1 (6 bases). The germline V gene encodes CDR1 SGHRS and CDR2 YFSETQ. V lost 0 bases and J lost 3, with 19 bases in between. The CDR3 runs 17 residues. CDR3 coding DNA: TGCGCCAGCAGCTTGGAACAGCAGGGGATAGGCTTCTACGAGCAGTACTTC. This encodes CASSLEQQGIGFYEQYF.

The CDR3 DNA follows: TGTGCCAGCAGCCCCCCTGTGACCGGGGAGCTGTTTTTT. This encodes CASSPPVTGELFF. The chain links TRBV7-9 to TRBJ2-2; no firm D call. Germline assignment: CDR1 SEHNR and CDR2 FQNEAQ (reference sequence). V dropped 5 bases and J dropped 5 bases, with 9 bases sitting between them. The CDR3 has 13 residues.

In this sample, this clone turned up a few times. The DNA for the CDR3 is TGTGCCAGCAATACAGGGGTAGCGGTCGAGCAGTACTTC. Its protein is CASNTGVAVEQYF. The chain recombines TRBV2 with TRBJ2-7; perhaps TRBD1 as D (7 bases). The CDR3 extends over 13 amino acids. V was shortened by 7 bases and J by 6 bases, with 16 bases between the two germline ends. Germline CDR1 and CDR2: SNHLY and FYNNEI. The whole variable domain, filled in from reference TRBV2 and TRBJ2-7, reads EPEVTQTPSHQVTQMGQEVILRCVPISNHLYFYWYRQILGQKVEFLVSFYNNEISEKSEIFDDQFSVERPDGSNFTLKIRSTKLEDSAMYFCASNTGVAVEQYFGPGTRLTVT.

The chain links TRBV10-1 to TRBJ2-3; D may be TRBD1 (6 bases). The V and J ends lost 4 bases and 0 bases respectively, with 11 bases between them. The germline V gene encodes CDR1 WNHNN and CDR2 SYGVQD (reference sequence). The CDR3 covers 15 residues. Here the CDR3 reads CASSARGRSTDTQYF. The CDR3 nucleotides are TGCGCCAGCAGTGCCAGGGGAAGGAGCACAGATACGCAGTATTTT.

This chain joins TRBV4-1 and TRBJ1-6; TRBD1 matches 9 bases. From germline, CDR1 is MGHRA and CDR2 YSYEKL. The CDR3 is 16 residues long. With V trimmed by 0 bases and J by 7 bases, 4 bases remained unmatched. The CDR3 loop is CASSQEGTGWNSPLHF. DNA of the CDR3: TGCGCCAGCAGCCAAGAGGGGACAGGGTGGAATTCACCCCTCCACTTT.

The chain uses TRBV29-1 and TRBJ1-5; TRBD1 aligns across 7 bases. Germline loops: CDR1 SQVTM, CDR2 ANQGSEA. The CDR3 runs 13 residues. The ends lost 4 bases at V and 5 bases at J; junction bases unmatched: 5. The chain's CDR3 is CSVGQGKDQPQHF. The CDR3 DNA reads as TGCAGCGTTGGACAGGGAAAAGATCAGCCCCAGCATTTT. Variable domain in full (rest from reference TRBV29-1 and TRBJ1-5): SAVISQKPSRDICQRGTSLTIQCQVDSQVTMMFWYRQQPGQSLTLIATANQGSEATYESGFVIDKFPISRPNLTFSTLTVSNMSPEDSSIYLCSVGQGKDQPQHFGDGTRLSIL.

This chain links TRBV27 with TRBJ1-2; D remains ambiguous. CDR3 size: 13 residues. Germline CDR1 reads MNHEY; CDR2 reads SMNVEV (reference sequence). V gave up 2 bases and J gave up 8 bases, with 12 bases separating them. CDR3 sequence reads: CASSLGHRHGYTF. The CDR3 bases are TGTGCCAGCAGTTTAGGGCACCGTCACGGCTACACCTTC.